This TCR beta chain was obtained from a study of shared clonotypes between healthy human individuals. Original processing methods: ImmunoSEQ supplied junction-only sequences lacking quality scores, so filtering was different. TCRdb keeps only in-frame clones here, not all; method: immunoSEQ multiplex PCR. V, J and clone size were drawn from that table, and D and trimming were deduced from the DNA. The sample consists of more than 2,000,000 clones, 85% to 95% of them appearing once. Germline-derived CDR1 and CDR2 are SGHRS and YFSETQ. With 3 bases clipped from V and 2 bases from J, the junction kept 8 bases outside the gene matches. The CDR3 totals 16 residues.

Specimen: naive CD4+ T cells from PBMCs. Subset noted: CD45RA+ positively selected. The chain couples TRBV5-1 to TRBJ1-1, with 9 bases identical to TRBD1. The receptor comes from a man younger than 35 in good health. Some clones in this sample may be carry-over from other donors' samples. The CDR3 spells CASSSDRGARNTEAFF. The DNA of the CDR3 is TGCGCCAGCAGCTCAGACAGGGGGGCCAGAAACACTGAAGCTTTCTTT.